This T cell receptor (beta chain) was sequenced during a study of identical twins. V was cut by 2 bases and J by 0 bases, with 16 bases left in between. The CDR3 sequence is 18 residues long. Looked up from germline, CDR1 is MNHEY and CDR2 is SVGAGI. Study-level findings and limits: Weaker excess sharing between twins was seen in beta out-of-frame sequences.

Addition of a universal primer site occurred through template switching, and cDNA carried unique molecular identifiers. TCRdb itself ran the 5' RACE reads through MiXCR, one entry per CDR3 protein. The sample carries 200,000 to 300,000 distinct CDR3 sequences, approximately 8% recorded once. Remarks on this clonotype: Its target is unknown.

This sample also belongs to another study, concerning yellow fever vaccine responses in identical twins.

This rearrangement joins TRBV6-5 to TRBJ1-4, with D perhaps TRBD1 (6 bases). The clonotype originates from a woman in her late teens or twenties in good health. The sequencing input was CD8+ T cells sorted from blood. The CDR3 loop is CASSYGGAPWATNEKLFF. In nucleotides, the CDR3 is TGTGCCAGCAGTTACGGGGGGGCCCCTTGGGCAACTAATGAAAAACTGTTTTTT.